What follows describes a single TCR beta chain. Its antigen remains undetermined. The input lacks base qualities; no much larger clone sits a single base away. The CDR3 has 15 amino acids, counting the end cysteine and phenylalanine. Only the CDR3 DNA stays, 45 bases, in frame from base 1. V loses 6 bases at its end and J loses 1 base; junction bases beyond the gene matches: 7. Via the germline V gene (reference sequence), CDR1 is MNHNY and CDR2 SVGAGI. This entry comes from a study of cytomegalovirus exposure and HLA in healthy donors (dated by TCRdb to between 2016 and 2019). About the investigation overall: An earlier analysis of several hundred of the donors reported 276 Gb of sequence data and 117 million unique TCR beta sequences obtained from 180 million or so T cells. An early release covering more than 500 HLA-typed donors comprised about 320 gigabases of sequencing data and around 86 million unique TCR sequences. Of the 398 genotyped donors, 65% to 90% were placed in the genetic ancestry cluster associated with self-reported Caucasian donors. The study aimed to test whether signatures of past pathogen exposure could be identified by cataloging public T cell receptors. The study used immunosequencing to profile the T cell repertoires of more than 650 subjects and linked those repertoires to cytomegalovirus serostatus. Along with the roughly 700-subject first cohort, a separate validation cohort of over 90 different subjects was used. The study combined high-throughput TCR immunosequencing, statistical association of individual TCRs with disease status, and machine learning to predict cytomegalovirus infection status. In a later analysis, previously published TCR beta repertoires from 666 donors were re-analyzed and high-resolution HLA genotyping was added so that TCR occurrence patterns could be studied. In the later analysis, no new phenotypic data were used to find candidate immune exposures; instead, reliance was placed on TCR beta sequences and their occurrence across donors. In an earlier analysis of roughly 580 of the donors, high-throughput TCR beta sequencing was used to judge whether each TCR beta V gene segment behaved as functional or pseudogenic. Donor age, sex, ethnicity and CMV serostatus were compiled together with the repertoire data. Genome-wide SNP genotypes for about 65% of the roughly 670 donors were used in a later genetic analysis, which treated that subset as a discovery cohort. Every repertoire in the discovery cohort had been generated on one and the same sequencing platform. Class I and class II HLA loci were covered by the typing at four-digit resolution. The number of typed donors differed by locus: roughly 629-640 for A, B, C, DRB1 and DQB1; 522 for DQA1; around 610 for DPA1; and about 470 for DPB1. Four to six DR-DQ haplotypes were handled as single units for association and clustering, since linkage in the cohort was strong. Among a few hundred genotyped donors of the cohort, an average of approximately 240,000 unique TCR beta nucleotide sequences were sequenced per donor, approximately 20% of them non-productive.

The cohort consisted of hundreds of healthy bone marrow donors. At the time of sampling, all cohort members were nominally healthy, though unrecorded immune exposures were likely present. The donor was CMV seropositive and was included in the group of 300 or so seropositive cohort members. A peripheral blood sample was provided by each donor, and peripheral blood mononuclear cells were used for TCR beta sequencing. Genomic DNA was extracted from the blood cell samples with the Qiagen DNeasy Blood Extraction Kit. Libraries were prepared through the immunoSEQ multiplex PCR assay. For the multiplex PCR, a mixture combining 60 forward primers for TCR Vbeta segments and 13 reverse primers for TCR Jbeta segments was used. Amplification of the CDR3 region of rearranged TCR beta genes was performed with a multiplex PCR assay on genomic DNA. Amplified TCR beta libraries were sequenced as 87-base-pair reads on the Illumina HiSeq System. The study's own analysis went as follows. In a later analysis, some 80 million unique TCR beta chains were counted across the 666 repertoires, and roughly 10 million of these chains were shared by at least two donors. A nearest-neighbor algorithm error-corrected the raw reads and collapsed the reads into unique sequences, merging closely related sequences to remove PCR and sequencing errors. CDR3 sequences were aligned to IMGT reference sequences to assign V, D and J gene segments. For a sequence to be retained, a match of at least six nucleotides to both a V gene segment and a J gene segment was required. A rearrangement was called productive if the CDR3 had no stop codons and remained in frame with V and J, and every other rearrangement was called non-productive. CDR3 was defined according to IMGT convention as the region running from the second conserved V-encoded cysteine to the conserved J-encoded phenylalanine. Sequences without an unambiguous match to a single V gene segment were excluded from the earlier analysis of a few hundred of the donors. An earlier analysis of 587 of the donors called V segments functional above 56.7% productive rearrangements and segregating when the between-donor standard deviation exceeded 5%. To diagnose cytomegalovirus status from the catalog of TCR beta chain sequences, a statistical classification framework was built. A later analysis assigned V and J genes by comparing TCR nucleotide sequences with IMGT/GENE-DB human TR gene sequences. A later analysis assigned CDR3 sequences and most-parsimonious VDJ recombination scenarios with the TCRdist pipeline. A later analysis defined each TCR beta chain by its CDR3 amino acid sequence plus V-gene family, and excluded reads lacking a unique V-gene family. A later analysis removed 600 or so highly shared, low-generation-probability nucleotide sequences to deal with suspected cross-contamination and a sequencing artifact. In a later analysis, a clonal expansion index for each public chain was calculated from normalized within-repertoire ranks of inferred template counts. In a later analysis, generation probabilities were computed with a VDJ recombination model fitted to out-of-frame rearrangements, and the resulting probabilities were checked against IGoR. A later analysis scored TCR-TCR, TCR-HLA and TCR-CMV co-occurrence with hypergeometric tests, applying a repertoire-size bias correction to TCR pairs. A later analysis estimated false discovery rates by permuting HLA or CMV assignments 20 times. A later analysis grouped co-occurring TCRs with DBSCAN, adding TCRdist sequence similarity when clustering within HLA-allele-positive subsets. Repertoires with fewer than 30,000 or more than 120,000 public chains, plus five repertoires with anomalous nucleotide sharing, were excluded from co-occurrence clustering. TCRdb's version of the immuneACCESS table is confined to in-frame rearrangements and falls short of the full clone set. An unresolved V gene accounts for under half of the shortfall where checked; the remainder is of unknown origin. V and J calls and clone size are as listed in that table; D and trimming were resolved from the DNA. The sample data list around 160,000 clones, and 75% to 90% of these were observed just once. About 4% of the sample lies in the top ten.

On the study overall, not on this receptor specifically: In an earlier analysis of some 500 of the donors, most TCR beta V segments appeared in productive rearrangements about 87% or about 30% of the time, broadly matching IMGT annotations. According to a later genetic analysis, donors in an Asian-associated ancestry cluster had fewer N-insertions in productive TCRs than the approximately 630-donor mean. It was suggested by the authors that the approach could potentially be generalized to other disease states and immunological phenotypes. Assigning TCR associations to individual alleles was difficult when HLA alleles, especially DR and DQ, strongly co-occurred. Some IMGT-functional V segments, including TRBV6-2 and TRBV6-3, could not be told apart with the 87-base-pair reads, so those segments were excluded. A cluster of highly shared sequence variants was judged likely to represent a technical artifact of the sequencing pipeline. Because counts were too low, 15 to 20 rarely observed V segments, including chromosome 9 orphons, were excluded from the earlier analysis of 587 of the donors. In vitro tests confirmed that a few of the cytomegalovirus-associated TCR beta chains recognize cytomegalovirus antigens. A further reported finding was that TCR beta sequences accurately predicted the HLA-A and HLA-B alleles for most subjects in the first cohort. In a later analysis, HLA-associated TCR beta chains showed more clonal expansion and lower generation probabilities than non-associated chains that were equally common. Sequencing depth was assumed to be roughly uniform across donors in the presence/absence analyses, though that assumption may not hold. Several of the top co-occurrence clusters appeared to be linked to parvovirus B19, influenza, CMV and Epstein-Barr virus, according to a later analysis. At a false discovery rate of 0.05, a later analysis linked 15,000 to 20,000 TCR beta sequences to specific HLA alleles. The classifier was reported to diagnose cytomegalovirus status with high specificity and sensitivity in both the original and validation cohorts. V-gene and J-gene trimming of TCR beta chains was associated with a missense DCLRE1C variant in a later genetic analysis, and the association was replicated in an independent cohort. In a later analysis, most CMV-associated TCR beta chains were found to appear HLA-restricted, with HLA associations seemingly driven largely by CMV exposure. In the study, about 150 TCR beta chains were listed as associated with cytomegalovirus. Because HLA typing was missing for some donors at each locus, association tests included only the typed subset. While some public TCRs were present in many individuals, most TCR sequences turned up only very rarely across donors. In this cohort, only TCR beta chains were sequenced, and detectable features were limited by the absence of alpha or paired-chain data. CMV serostatus was the only immune exposure information available for the cohort. In a later analysis, TCR association rates were found to vary across HLA loci, with the most associated TCRs seen for DRB1 alleles and the fewest for HLA-C alleles. Correlated functional status among segregating V segments might reflect linkage disequilibrium, but an unknown experimental factor could not be ruled out.

The receptor comes from a man over 45 in good health and CMV-seropositive. What was sequenced was PBMCs. The sequence joins TRBV6-6 to TRBJ1-2; 8 nucleotides in the junction match TRBD1. The encoded CDR3 is CASSVQGALNYGYTF. Here is the DNA: TGTGCCAGCAGCGTCCAGGGGGCGCTTAACTATGGCTACACCTTC.